This is a list of T cell receptor beta chains from one sample in a study of blood T cell repertoires in COVID-19. The data were produced by immunoSEQ multiplex PCR, yet TCRdb's version contains in-frame clones alone and is incomplete. The profile shows hundreds of thousands of clones, roughly 88% of them singletons. The source material was peripheral blood. The source is a woman younger than 45 with active or convalescent COVID-19. The CDR3 runs from the conserved cysteine through the conserved F or W. Fields, in order: J gene, V gene, clone size, D gene, CDR3 DNA, CDR3 protein. D genes are given only for firm matches. Not every row has a clone size; where given, it reads once, few, many or a size class.

TRBJ1-1	TRBV10-3	-	-	TGTGCCATCAGTGAGAGGCGGACAGTTAACACTGAAGCTTTCTTT	CAISERRTVNTEAFF
TRBJ2-7	TRBV25-1	-	-	TGTGCCAGCAGGTCCGGGGACTCCTACGAGCAGTACTTC	CASRSGDSYEQYF
TRBJ1-6	TRBV30	few	TRBD1	TGTGCCTGCGAACAGGGGGCAGACTCACCCCTCCACTTT	CACEQGADSPLHF
TRBJ2-7	TRBV5-1	once	TRBD1	TGCGCCAGCAGCTCCTCGACAGGGGCCCGCTCCTACGAGCAGTACTTC	CASSSSTGARSYEQYF
TRBJ2-5	TRBV18	few	-	TGTGCCAGCTCACTAAGCGGAGGATATCAAGAGACCCAGTACTTC	CASSLSGGYQETQYF
TRBJ2-7	TRBV3-1/TRBV3-2	-	TRBD1	TGTGCCAGCAGCCCCGGGACAGGGGGCTTCTACGAGCAGTACTTC	CASSPGTGGFYEQYF
TRBJ1-4	TRBV5-1	few	-	TGCGCCAGCAGCTCGCAGACCGGGACAATGAATGAAAAACTGTTTTTT	CASSSQTGTMNEKLFF
TRBJ2-3	TRBV10-3	-	TRBD2	TGTGCCATCAGGAGAGGGGTCGAGCGGGGGTTTCCAGATACGCAGTATTTT	CAIRRGVERGFPDTQYF
TRBJ2-2	TRBV5-1	-	-	TGCGCCAGCAGCTTACGGACAGCGAACACCGGGGAGCTGTTTTTT	CASSLRTANTGELFF
TRBJ1-1	TRBV29-1	few	-	TGCAGCGGCCTACAGGCACTTGGAGCTTTCTTT	CSGLQALGAFF
TRBJ1-3	TRBV27	once	TRBD1	TGTGCCAGCAGAAGTTTACCCAAGACAGGGGACGGCTCTGGAAACACCATATATTTT	CASRSLPKTGDGSGNTIYF
TRBJ2-1	TRBV5-1	-	-	TGCGCCAGCAGCTTATCTGGCCATCTCCTAACGGGGAATGAGCAGTTCTTC	CASSLSGHLLTGNEQFF
TRBJ2-7	TRBV21-1	-	-	TGTGCCAGCAGCAAACTATTTCATACCTACGAGCAGTACTTC	CASSKLFHTYEQYF
TRBJ2-7	TRBV5-4	-	-	TGTGCCAGCAGCTTGGACGGGTACGAGCAGTACTTC	CASSLDGYEQYF
TRBJ1-4	TRBV19	-	TRBD1	TGTGCCAGTAGTGCAACAGGGGGGTCTAATGAAAAACTGTTTTTT	CASSATGGSNEKLFF
TRBJ2-2	TRBV4-1	-	-	TGCGCCAGCAGCCAAGAAGACGGAGTCTTCACCGGGGAGCTGTTTTTT	CASSQEDGVFTGELFF
TRBJ1-1	TRBV6-5	-	TRBD1	TGTGCCAGCAGTTTGAACAGGGGGCGAGGCACTGAAGCTTTCTTT	CASSLNRGRGTEAFF
TRBJ1-1	TRBV3-1/TRBV3-2	-	TRBD1	TGTGCCAGCAGCCAAGACTACTTTTCAGGACAGGGGAACACTGAAGCTTTCTTT	CASSQDYFSGQGNTEAFF
TRBJ1-5	TRBV27	-	-	TGTGCCAGCAGTTCAGGTGGTCAGCCCCAGCATTTT	CASSSGGQPQHF
TRBJ1-6	TRBV4-1	-	TRBD1	TGCGCCAGCAGCCAAAGACTGACAGGGATAGGTTCACCCCTCCACTTT	CASSQRLTGIGSPLHF
TRBJ2-2	TRBV6-4	once	TRBD1	TGTGCCAGCAGCCACAGGGGGGATACCGGGGAGCTGTTTTTT	CASSHRGDTGELFF
TRBJ2-1	TRBV27	-	-	TGTGCCAGCAGTTTGTATTCTACCGGGAATCGAGACCGCGATGAGCAGTTCTTC	CASSLYSTGNRDRDEQFF
TRBJ2-4	TRBV7-9	-	TRBD1	TGTGCCAGCAACCCAGAGGGGGACAGCATTCAGTACTTC	CASNPEGDSIQYF
TRBJ1-4	TRBV6-5	-	-	TGTGCCAGCAGTTACTCGAGCACGGGGATTAATGAAAAACTGTTTTTT	CASSYSSTGINEKLFF
TRBJ2-1	TRBV19	-	-	TGTGCCAGTTGCAGGGGAAACTCCTACAATGAGCAGTTCTTC	CASCRGNSYNEQFF
TRBJ2-6	TRBV19	-	-	TGTGCCAGTAGTATCAGGGGTGGGGCCAACGTCCTGACTTTC	CASSIRGGANVLTF
TRBJ1-1	TRBV7-2	few	-	TGTGCCAGCAGCGCCACCCTGGAGAGGCGGGAGAACACTGAAGCTTTCTTT	CASSATLERRENTEAFF
TRBJ1-6	TRBV4-1	-	-	TGCGCCAGCAGCCCTACCGGATTGGGGGGTCCACCCCTCCACTTT	CASSPTGLGGPPLHF
TRBJ2-1	TRBV4-1	-	-	TGCGCCAGCAGCCAAAGTAGCCTAGTCTTGAATGAGCAGTTCTTC	CASSQSSLVLNEQFF
TRBJ2-7	TRBV6-6	-	TRBD2	TGTGCCAGCAGCCAAGGGACTAGCGGGAGCCCCTACGAGCAGTACTTC	CASSQGTSGSPYEQYF
TRBJ2-2	TRBV11-3	-	TRBD2	TGTGCCAGCAGCATTGCAGGCGGGAGGGGCACCGGGGAGCTGTTTTTT	CASSIAGGRGTGELFF
TRBJ2-7	TRBV3-1/TRBV3-2	-	-	TGTGCCAGCAGCCAGACCCCTAGGGGCTCCTACGAGCAGTACTTC	CASSQTPRGSYEQYF
TRBJ2-7	TRBV10-3	once	-	TGTGCCATCAGAGACGATACAGGGCCGCCCTACGAGCAGTACTTC	CAIRDDTGPPYEQYF
TRBJ2-7	TRBV6-2/TRBV6-3	-	TRBD1	TGTGCCAGCAGTTTAAGGACAGGGTCCTACGAGCAGTACTTC	CASSLRTGSYEQYF
TRBJ2-4	TRBV7-9	-	-	TGTGCCAGCAGCTTAGCGACGGGAGCGGCCAAAAACATTCAGTACTTC	CASSLATGAAKNIQYF
TRBJ1-2	TRBV7-9	-	TRBD1	TGTGCCAGCAGCGAAGGGACAGGTTCGCCCTATGGCTACACCTTC	CASSEGTGSPYGYTF
TRBJ2-6	TRBV5-1	-	-	TGCGCCAGCAGCTTGGGCTCCGGGTCTGGGGCCAACGTCCTGACTTTC	CASSLGSGSGANVLTF